This T cell receptor beta chain is drawn from a study of OX40 agonist ivuxolimab in advanced cancers. About the research overall: Eligibility rules accepted prior anti-PD-1, anti-PD-L1 or anti-CTLA-4 therapy, and around 40% had some. A partial response was reached by three patients: one with hepatocellular carcinoma and two with cutaneous melanoma. Study conclusions and caveats: Partial responders treated at 0.1-3.0 mg/kg exhibited clonal expansion among the lowest measured. In the 0.1 to 3.0 mg/kg range, CD4+ and CD8+ blood T cells had expanded clonally by week 6.

Germline values: CDR1 MNHEY, CDR2 SVGAGI. The V and J ends lost 5 bases and 5 bases respectively, with 12 bases between them. The CDR3 is 13 amino acids. The protocol was immunoSEQ multiplex PCR, while the TCRdb copy is restricted to in-frame clones and leaves out a portion. This sample has tens of thousands of clones, with about 82% found just once. As regards this clone: Its antigen is not known.

The receptor was derived from an adult with an advanced solid tumor such as melanoma, head and neck, liver or kidney cancer. This specimen consisted of CD4+ or CD8+ T cells sorted from blood, obtained in a trial of the OX40 agonist ivuxolimab. The chain employs TRBV6-5 and TRBJ1-2; D is ambiguous. The CDR3 here is CASSQSRVYGYTF. CDR3 in DNA: TGTGCCAGCAGTCAAAGCCGGGTTTATGGCTACACCTTC.